This TCR beta chain was sequenced for a study of vaccination effects on CD4 cells after COVID-19. This CDR3 spans 13 amino acids. Germline V gives CDR1 LNHDA, CDR2 SQIVND (reference sequence). With V trimmed by 6 bases and J by 11 bases, 12 bases remained unmatched. Assay used: immunoSEQ multiplex PCR; TCRdb lists only in-frame clones, some missing. The sample records about 73,000 clones, roughly 73% being singletons. When 10 to 11 days of culture had elapsed, CD4+ T cells were isolated. The cohort was immunized with two doses of either the BNT162b2 or mRNA-1273 vaccine. Of note for this clone: Antigen specificity is unknown.

The source of this sequence is a human donor who received a COVID-19 vaccine. The starting material was CD4+ T cells from PBMCs cultured without peptide, obtained after COVID-19 vaccination. J is TRBJ1-1 and V is TRBV19; 7 bases agree with TRBD1. The CDR3 here is CASSPGTGVVAFF. The CDR3 DNA follows: TGTGCCAGTAGCCCGGGCACAGGGGTCGTGGCTTTCTTT.